This T cell receptor (beta chain) was profiled in a study of blood T cell repertoires in COVID-19. V shed 3 bases, J shed 6 bases, and the junction held 8 bases outside the gene matches. Germline lookup yields CDR1 KGHSH and CDR2 LQKENI. The CDR3 sequence is 16 residues long. Produced via immunoSEQ multiplex PCR; TCRdb's table is partial and in-frame only. The sample contains 200,000 to 300,000 clones, around 85% of which appear only once. Source material: peripheral blood. This TCR derives from a man aged 55 to 70 with acute or convalescent COVID-19. V gene TRBV18 combines with J gene TRBJ2-3, with 11 bases aligning to TRBD2. The chain's CDR3 is CASSPLAGGAGDTQYF. The DNA for the CDR3 is TGTGCCAGCTCACCTCTAGCGGGAGGAGCGGGGGATACGCAGTATTTT.